The rows below give T cell receptor beta chains drawn from one sample of a study of OX40 agonist ivuxolimab in advanced cancers. TCRdb's copy holds only in-frame clones and misses some; the assay was immunoSEQ multiplex PCR. The sample carries 49,000 or so clones, approximately 90% recorded once. This material consisted of CD4+ or CD8+ T cells sorted from blood, taken in a trial of the OX40 agonist ivuxolimab. All receptors derive from an adult with an advanced solid tumor such as melanoma, head and neck, liver or kidney cancer. Each CDR3 is given with its conserved first and last residue.

v_call: TRBV10-2; j_call: TRBJ2-7; cdr3_aa: CASSKDADEQYF
v_call: TRBV2; j_call: TRBJ1-5; cdr3_aa: CASSVGTASQPQHF
v_call: TRBV7-9; j_call: TRBJ1-1; cdr3_aa: CASSEPRDMGNTEAFF
v_call: TRBV4-2; j_call: TRBJ1-1; cdr3_aa: CASSQVSGVGTEAFF
v_call: TRBV5-8; j_call: TRBJ2-1; cdr3_aa: CASSQSGQGNNEQFF
v_call: TRBV2; j_call: -; cdr3_aa: CASGGVSYEQYF
v_call: TRBV2; j_call: TRBJ1-1; cdr3_aa: CASSTRQGSVPFVNTEAFF
v_call: TRBV4-2; j_call: TRBJ1-3; cdr3_aa: CASSQDADNYGNTIYF
v_call: TRBV4-3; j_call: TRBJ1-5; cdr3_aa: CASSRIYGGSNQPQHF
v_call: TRBV4-2; j_call: TRBJ1-4; cdr3_aa: CASSQDREGPGEKLFF
v_call: TRBV6-6; j_call: TRBJ2-7; cdr3_aa: CASSLTRGKDEQYF
v_call: TRBV5-1; j_call: TRBJ2-1; cdr3_aa: CASSLGMVGFAYNEQFF
v_call: TRBV5-1; j_call: TRBJ2-5; cdr3_aa: CASSLVVNPQETQYF
v_call: TRBV29-1; j_call: TRBJ2-7; cdr3_aa: CSVDGTSGGHSYEQYF
v_call: TRBV12-2; j_call: TRBJ1-3; cdr3_aa: CASRLVRGENTIYF
v_call: TRBV9; j_call: TRBJ2-5; cdr3_aa: CASSVDPAGGGETQYF
v_call: TRBV7-3; j_call: TRBJ2-6; cdr3_aa: CASSLTPDRALSGANVLTF
v_call: TRBV29-1; j_call: TRBJ1-1; cdr3_aa: CSVVRQGDTEAFF
v_call: TRBV7-9; j_call: TRBJ2-7; cdr3_aa: CASSFFKPAGGYEQYF
v_call: TRBV9; j_call: TRBJ2-1; cdr3_aa: CASSVRLAAYNEQFF
v_call: TRBV13; j_call: TRBJ1-2; cdr3_aa: CASSLAGGGNYGYTF
v_call: TRBV11-2; j_call: TRBJ2-5; cdr3_aa: CASSSRQGLQETQYF
v_call: TRBV28; j_call: TRBJ1-5; cdr3_aa: CASSFGGASQPNQPQHF
v_call: TRBV6-5; j_call: TRBJ2-1; cdr3_aa: CASTPTGRVHNEQFF
v_call: TRBV15; j_call: TRBJ2-3; cdr3_aa: CATSRGGHTDTQYF
v_call: TRBV14; j_call: TRBJ2-3; cdr3_aa: CASSQEWGTSGRLITDTQYF
v_call: TRBV25-1; j_call: TRBJ2-1; cdr3_aa: CASSELAGVAEQFF
v_call: TRBV7-6; j_call: TRBJ2-3; cdr3_aa: CASSLGTSITQYF
v_call: TRBV9; j_call: TRBJ2-1; cdr3_aa: CASSGRLAGESYNEQFF